Here is one TCR beta chain with its context. The data were taken from a study of shared clonotypes between healthy human individuals. This CDR3 spans 12 amino acids. Measured with immunoSEQ multiplex PCR; TCRdb has only the in-frame clones, and not every one. Of roughly 2.5 million clones in the sample, just over 90% were seen once. J is TRBJ2-7 and V is TRBV21-1; the DNA was not used to check the table's D call, TRBD2. TRBV21-1 is given as a pseudogene. The source material was naive CD4+ T cells sorted from blood. Subset defined: CD45RA+ positively selected. The TCR was taken from a man aged 18 to 29 in good health. In DNA, the CDR3 is TGTGCCAGCAGCAAGAGTGTAGACGAGCAGTACTTC. Protein sequence: CASSKSVDEQYF.